Listed here is a single T cell receptor beta chain. The specificity of this receptor is unknown. No much larger clonotype is one base removed from it; base qualities were not supplied. The entry originates in a study of T cell responses to AZD1222 COVID-19 vaccine (dated by TCRdb to the early 2020s). Regarding the research as a whole: A total of 240 or so trial participants underwent TCR sequencing, of whom under 220 had received two doses of AZD1222 and 26 had received two doses of the MenACWY control vaccine. Trial participants were enrolled by age into subgroups of 18-55, 56-69 and 70-plus years, and 148, 28 and 57 TCR-sequenced participants, respectively, were included in these subgroups.

CDR1 SGHTA and CDR2 FQGNSA are derived from the germline V gene. The V end loses 3 bases and the J end loses 5 bases, and a stretch of 10 bases separates them. From the cysteine through the phenylalanine, the CDR3 covers 13 amino acids. Just CDR3 DNA is preserved here, 39 bases in frame from base 1. This specimen's time point label, per the study, means: about 28 days (+/-7) after the second vaccine dose. AZD1222 recipients whose second dose came at about 4 weeks and those whose second dose came at about 12 weeks were combined into one group, since spike-specific TCR depth and breadth did not differ between the two schedules. Samples from vaccinated people were obtained from the UK trials COV001 and COV002, which included a single-blind randomized controlled phase 2/3 trial of AZD1222 (ChAdOx1 nCoV-19) in healthy adults. For TCRbeta chain sequencing, PBMC samples from trial participants were taken at day 0 and at day 28 after the second dose.

The CDR3 regions of human TCRbeta chains were analyzed by immunosequencing. The source study handled its data this way. Repertoire TCRs were matched against a reference library of SARS-CoV-2-specific TCRs generated with the MIRA antigen-specificity platform. Breadth meant the fraction of unique TCRs that were SARS-CoV-2-associated, whereas depth meant the fraction of total T cells that were SARS-CoV-2-associated. Each spike-specific TCR was assigned to its reactive spike region and to a CD4 or CD8 class using the MIRA data. Log10-transformed breadth and depth values were compared by one-way ANOVA with Sidak's multiple comparisons tests. The immuneACCESS repertoire file appears here via TCRdb, limited to in-frame rearrangements. These files lack a portion of the clones; in checked studies, under half of the deficit traces to unresolved V genes, and the cause of the others is not known. The V and J calls and clone size were taken over from that table, and D and trimming were inferred from the DNA. The sample yields 160,000 or so clones; around 87% were counted once. Roughly a tenth of the sample is taken by the ten largest.

Study-wide findings and limitations: Epitopes outside the regions mutated in the B.1.351 and B.1.1.7 variants were reportedly recognized by nearly half of the unique spike-specific TCRs. Conclusions about previously exposed vaccinees are limited, since just a handful of AZD1222 recipients were seropositive for SARS-CoV-2 at baseline. Because no day 14 peak-response samples were available, repertoires were characterized only after the peak T cell response. Most participants were white British and females outnumbered males, and the authors suggested that clonal diversity may have been underestimated. A significant rise in spike-specific TCR breadth and depth was observed after two AZD1222 doses relative to day 0 and relative to MenACWY recipients. The 56-69-year group was small, and its depth increase did not reach significance, likely because of low power. The whole spike protein was spanned by vaccine-associated CD4 TCRs, and dominant responses were seen in regions 160-218 and 743-854.

This receptor was taken from an adult who received the AZD1222 COVID-19 vaccine. The material was peripheral blood, obtained 28 days after the second AZD1222 dose. The chain is encoded by TRBV7-2 joined to TRBJ1-1; TRBD1 is perhaps the D gene, given 5 matching bases. This receptor has the CDR3 CASSFGGVTEAFF. The sequenced DNA is TGTGCCAGCAGCTTCGGGGGAGTGACTGAAGCTTTCTTT.